These T cell receptor beta chains were read from a single sample in a study of neurological immune-mediated disorders. TCRdb recomputed calls from the 5' RACE reads with MiXCR, one row per CDR3 protein. This sample has roughly 48,000 distinct CDR3 sequences, with roughly 14% found just once. Specimen: PBMCs. These receptors were taken from a male donor with HTLV-1-associated myelopathy (HAM/TSP). CDR3s include the opening cysteine and the closing phenylalanine or tryptophan. D genes are given only for firm matches. The size of a clone is reported for some rows only, either as once, few or many, or as a class for expanded clones.

j_gene | d_gene | v_gene | abundance | CDR3nt | CDR3aa
TRBJ1-5 | . | TRBV18 | many | TGTGCCAGCTCAACATCTGGGCAGGGTCAGCCCCAGCATTTT | CASSTSGQGQPQHF
TRBJ2-5 | . | TRBV12-3/TRBV12-4 | many | TGTGCCAGCAGTTCGGGGATCCAAGAGACCCAGTACTTC | CASSSGIQETQYF
TRBJ2-3 | . | TRBV5-5 | . | TGTGCCAGCAGCCTATACCCCGGGACTGCCACAGATACGCAGTATTTT | CASSLYPGTATDTQYF
TRBJ2-1 | TRBD2 | TRBV5-1 | many | TGCGCCAGCAGCCGCGGGGGGGCCGGGGATGAGCAGTTCTTC | CASSRGGAGDEQFF
TRBJ1-1 | . | TRBV5-1 | many | TGCGCCAGCAGCTTGGACACCCGGGCCGCTTTCTTT | CASSLDTRAAFF
TRBJ1-2 | . | TRBV20-1 | many | TGCAGTGCTAGAGTCGGGGGGCAGAGTATGAACTATGGCTACACCTTC | CSARVGGQSMNYGYTF
TRBJ2-7 | . | TRBV5-1 | few | TGCGCCAGCAGCTTGGAAATAGGGCTGGGCTACGAGCAGTACTTC | CASSLEIGLGYEQYF
TRBJ2-2 | . | TRBV5-1 | many | TGCGCCAGCTCGGAGGGGGGCCCGAACACCGGGGAGCTGTTTTTT | CASSEGGPNTGELFF
TRBJ1-2 | TRBD1 | TRBV5-5 | many | TGTGCCAGCAGCTATACAGGGGTATATGGCTACACCTTC | CASSYTGVYGYTF
TRBJ2-7 | . | TRBV10-2 | many | TGCGCCAGCAGTGAAAAGAGTACCTACGAGCAGTACTTC | CASSEKSTYEQYF
TRBJ1-1 | . | TRBV7-3 | many | TGTGCCAGCAGCCTACAGAGGAACACTGAAGCTTTCTTT | CASSLQRNTEAFF
TRBJ2-7 | . | TRBV11-2 | many | TGTGCCAGCAGCTTAGATGGTGGGGGGCGCTACGAGCAGTACTTC | CASSLDGGGRYEQYF
TRBJ1-5 | . | TRBV12-3/TRBV12-4 | many | TGTGCCAGCAGTTTAGTTACGGGGAGCAATCAGCCCCAGCATTTT | CASSLVTGSNQPQHF
TRBJ2-3 | . | TRBV7-2 | many | TGTGCCAGCAGCACACTGACGGGTACGCAGTATTTT | CASSTLTGTQYF
TRBJ1-6 | . | TRBV5-1 | . | TGCGCCAGCAGCCCGAACGGGGCCCGGAATTCACCCATACACTTT | CASSPNGARNSPIHF
TRBJ2-7 | . | TRBV3-1 | many | TGTGCCAGCAGCCAAGAAGGAAGCTATTTTATCTACGAGCAGTACTTC | CASSQEGSYFIYEQYF
TRBJ1-2 | . | TRBV10-3 | many | TGTGCCATCAGTGAGAGTTCGGTGGGAAGCTATGGCTACACCTTC | CAISESSVGSYGYTF
TRBJ2-5 | . | TRBV25-1 | many | TGTGCCAGCAGTGAGCAGGGTGGAGAGACCCAGTACTTC | CASSEQGGETQYF
TRBJ2-1 | TRBD2 | TRBV18 | many | TGTGCCAGCTCACCAGGGGAGGGTTATGAGCAGTTCTTC | CASSPGEGYEQFF
TRBJ1-2 | . | TRBV10-3 | many | TGTGCCACTTCGGACAGTAACTATGGCTACACCTTC | CATSDSNYGYTF
TRBJ1-2 | TRBD1 | TRBV20-1 | many | TGCAGTGCCTCCACGCCGGGACAGCGTCTCTATGGCTACACCTTC | CSASTPGQRLYGYTF
TRBJ1-1 | . | TRBV7-8 | many | TGTGCCAGCAGCTTATGGGACACTGAAGCTTTCTTT | CASSLWDTEAFF
TRBJ2-5 | . | TRBV20-1 | many | TGCAGTGCTACCCGGCCCCAGAGCGAGACCCAGTACTTC | CSATRPQSETQYF
TRBJ2-1 | . | TRBV5-6 | many | TGTGCCAGCAGCTTGGGGTTTAGCGGACGATACAATGAGCAGTTCTTC | CASSLGFSGRYNEQFF
TRBJ2-3 | TRBD1 | TRBV7-8 | many | TGTGCCAGCAGCGGTCAGGGGGCCCTAGATACGCAGTATTTT | CASSGQGALDTQYF
TRBJ2-5 | . | TRBV7-2 | many | TGTGCCAGCAGCTTAGAGTGGTCCGGGACCCAGTACTTC | CASSLEWSGTQYF
TRBJ2-5 | . | TRBV5-5 | many | TGTGCCAGCAGGATAGGGGGTGGTGAGACCCAGTACTTC | CASRIGGGETQYF
TRBJ2-7 | TRBD1 | TRBV5-1 | many | TGCGCCAGCAGCTGGGGACAGGGCGTAGGCGAGCAGTACTTC | CASSWGQGVGEQYF
TRBJ2-1 | . | TRBV2 | . | TGTTCCAGCAGTGGGCGGCAGGGGACGTTAGCTGAGCAGTTCTTC | CSSSGRQGTLAEQFF
TRBJ2-3 | . | TRBV10-3 | many | TGTGCCATCAGTGTGGGACGGCCAGATACGCAGTATTTT | CAISVGRPDTQYF
TRBJ2-7 | . | TRBV6-2/TRBV6-3 | . | TGTGCCAGCAGTTCCCTGGCGGTTCTCTCCTACGAGCAGTACTTC | CASSSLAVLSYEQYF
TRBJ1-4 | TRBD1 | TRBV3-1 | many | TGTGCCAGCAGTCAAGCAGGGGGGGATGAAAAACTGTTTTTT | CASSQAGGDEKLFF
TRBJ2-1 | TRBD2 | TRBV5-1 | many | TGCGCCAGCAGCTTGGTTAGCGGGGGCAATGAGCAGTTCTTC | CASSLVSGGNEQFF
TRBJ2-3 | . | TRBV20-1 | many | TGCAGTGCCGTCCGTTCTGGGCTTAGGAGAGATACGCAGTATTTT | CSAVRSGLRRDTQYF
TRBJ2-7 | TRBD2 | TRBV12-3/TRBV12-4 | many | TGTGCCAGCAGTTTAGCCGGGGGGACGGGACCAAATGGTTACGAGCAGTACTTC | CASSLAGGTGPNGYEQYF
TRBJ2-1 | TRBD2 | TRBV20-1 | many | TGCAGTGCTCTCCCGCCCAGCGGGGGGACCAATGAGCAGTTCTTC | CSALPPSGGTNEQFF
TRBJ2-5 | . | TRBV5-1 | many | TGCGCCAGCAGCCCTGAAGACAGGTCAGGGGAGACCCAGTACTTC | CASSPEDRSGETQYF
TRBJ1-5 | TRBD1 | TRBV20-1 | many | TGCAGTGCAAGGACAGGGGATGGGCCCCAGCATTTT | CSARTGDGPQHF
TRBJ2-1 | TRBD1 | TRBV5-1 | many | TGCGCCAGCAGCCCGGGACAGGGTTACAATGAGCAGTTCTTC | CASSPGQGYNEQFF
TRBJ1-6 | . | TRBV5-1 | many | TGCGCCAGCAGCTTTCCGGGCCCTGGGCATAATTCACCCCTCCACTTT | CASSFPGPGHNSPLHF
TRBJ2-7 | . | TRBV5-6 | . | TGTGCCAGCAGCGCGGGACAGCTCTACGAGCAGTACTTC | CASSAGQLYEQYF
TRBJ1-1 | . | TRBV4-3 | many | TGCGCCAGCAGCCAAGATCGGGGACCCGATAACACTGAAGCTTTCTTT | CASSQDRGPDNTEAFF
TRBJ1-1 | . | TRBV5-4 | . | TGTGCCAGCATGGGCAGGGGCACTGAAGCTTTCTTT | CASMGRGTEAFF
TRBJ1-5 | TRBD1 | TRBV6-6 | many | TGTGCCAGCAGTGACAGGGGATGGAGCAATCAGCCCCAGCATTTT | CASSDRGWSNQPQHF
TRBJ2-1 | TRBD2 | TRBV4-2 | many | TGTGCCAGCAGCCAAGTGACTAGCGGGGGGGCTGGAGAGCAGTTCTTC | CASSQVTSGGAGEQFF
TRBJ2-2 | . | TRBV5-1 | many | TGCGCCAGCAGCTTGGGGACAGCCTCGAACACCGGGGAGCTGTTTTTT | CASSLGTASNTGELFF
TRBJ1-5 | TRBD1 | TRBV15 | . | TGTGCCACCAGCTGGGGACAGGGGGTGAATCAGCCCCAGCATTTT | CATSWGQGVNQPQHF
TRBJ1-1 | . | TRBV5-1 | . | TGCGCCAGCAGCTTGACGGATACTGAAGCTTTCTTT | CASSLTDTEAFF
TRBJ2-6 | . | TRBV7-9 | many | TGTGCCAGCAGCTTAGCCGGGCCGAGCTCTGGGGCCAACGTCCTGACTTTC | CASSLAGPSSGANVLTF
TRBJ2-7 | . | TRBV5-6 | many | TGTGCCAGCACCCTCAAATTTGACGAGCAGTACTTC | CASTLKFDEQYF
TRBJ2-5 | . | TRBV20-1 | many | TGCAGTGCTAGCGTCGGAGGTGGGGAGACCCAGTACTTC | CSASVGGGETQYF
TRBJ1-5 | TRBD1 | TRBV24-1 | . | TGTGCCACCAGTGAGACCGGACAGGGTGGCCCTCAGCCCCAGCATTTT | CATSETGQGGPQPQHF
TRBJ2-7 | . | TRBV29-1 | many | TGCAGCGTTGAAACTACCTACGAGCAGTACTTC | CSVETTYEQYF
TRBJ2-1 | TRBD2 | TRBV20-1 | . | TGCAGTGCTAGCCCACTAGCGGGGGCGTACAATGAGCAGTTCTTC | CSASPLAGAYNEQFF
TRBJ2-5 | . | TRBV7-9 | many | TGTGCCAGCAGCTTAGCCAGGGAGGAAGAGACCCAGTACTTC | CASSLAREEETQYF
TRBJ1-1 | . | TRBV6-2/TRBV6-3 | many | TGTGCCAGCAGCCAGGGCCAGCCGAACACTGAAGCTTTCTTT | CASSQGQPNTEAFF
TRBJ1-2 | . | TRBV19 | few | TGTGCCAGTAGTACGGCCCCTCGCTATGGCTACACCTTC | CASSTAPRYGYTF
TRBJ1-5 | . | TRBV20-1 | many | TGCAGTGCTAGCATTGTCGGGGTCAATCAGCCCCAGCATTTT | CSASIVGVNQPQHF
TRBJ1-5 | . | TRBV27 | many | TGTGCCAGCAGAATCAGGGCGGGCAATCAGCCCCAGCATTTT | CASRIRAGNQPQHF
TRBJ2-2 | . | TRBV7-9 | . | TGTGCCAACAGCCTGACACAGGCCCCCACCGGGGAGCTATTTTTT | CANSLTQAPTGELFF